This TCR beta chain emerged from a study of T cell repertoires in ileal Crohn's disease. In the study overall: Biopsies of inflamed ileum from the surgical specimen form M0 samples.

In germline, CDR1 is SGHAT, CDR2 FQNNGV. The CDR3 has 17 residues. V lost 1 base and J 0 bases, leaving 15 bases between the germline ends. The method was immunoSEQ multiplex PCR; TCRdb's version includes in-frame clones alone and lacks a portion of them. Of about 17,000 clones listed, about 70% are singletons. Time point indicated: inflamed ileum from the surgical specimen. Remarks on this clone: The sample has other DNA sequences that encode this CDR3 too.

The chain joins TRBV11-2 to TRBJ1-1, with a tentative D call TRBD1 (5 bases). The sequencing sample was made of ileal tissue. The TCR originated in an adult with Crohn's disease. This CDR3 reads CASSLVSMGTLNTEAFF. The CDR3 DNA is TGTGCCAGCAGCTTAGTGTCGATGGGGACTTTGAACACTGAAGCTTTCTTT.